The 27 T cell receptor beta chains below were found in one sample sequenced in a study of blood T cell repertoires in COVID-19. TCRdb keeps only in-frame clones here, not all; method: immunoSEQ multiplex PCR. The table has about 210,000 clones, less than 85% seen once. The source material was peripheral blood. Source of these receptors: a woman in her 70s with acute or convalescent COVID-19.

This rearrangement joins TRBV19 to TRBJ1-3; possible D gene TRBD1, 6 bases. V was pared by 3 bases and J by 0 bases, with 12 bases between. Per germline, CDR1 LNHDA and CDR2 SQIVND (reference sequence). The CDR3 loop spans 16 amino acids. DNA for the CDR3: TGTGCCAGTAGTATGAGGACAGCTAACTCTGGAAACACCATATATTTT. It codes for CASSMRTANSGNTIYF. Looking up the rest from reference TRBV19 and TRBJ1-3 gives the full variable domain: DGGITQSPKYLFRKEGQNVTLSCEQNLNHDAMYWYRQDPGQGLRLIYYSQIVNDFQKGDIAEGYSVSREKKESFPLTVTSAQKNPTAFYLCASSMRTANSGNTIYFGEGSWLTVV.

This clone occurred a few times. The DNA for the CDR3 is TGTGCCAGCAGCGTAGCACCGGGGAATTCACCCCTCCACTTT. Amino acids: CASSVAPGNSPLHF. The chain employs TRBV9 and TRBJ1-6, with D hard to call. The V end was cut by 0 bases, the J end by 7 bases, with 8 bases between. Germline V gene sequence: CDR1 SGDLS, CDR2 YYNGEE. The CDR3 has 14 amino acids.

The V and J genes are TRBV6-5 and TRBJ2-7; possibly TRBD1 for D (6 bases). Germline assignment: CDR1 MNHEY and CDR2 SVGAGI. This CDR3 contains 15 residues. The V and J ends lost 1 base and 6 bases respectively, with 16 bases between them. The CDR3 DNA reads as TGTGCCAGCAGTTACTTCTCCAGGGGATTGGGCGAGCAGTACTTC. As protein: CASSYFSRGLGEQYF.

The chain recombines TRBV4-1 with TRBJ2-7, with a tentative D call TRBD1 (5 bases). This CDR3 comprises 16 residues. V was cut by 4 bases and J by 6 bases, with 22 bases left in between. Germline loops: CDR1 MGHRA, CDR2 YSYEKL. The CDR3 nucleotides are TGCGCCAGCAGCCTTGCCGGTGGGGCGCAATCTCTCGAGCAGTACTTC. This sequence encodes CASSLAGGAQSLEQYF.

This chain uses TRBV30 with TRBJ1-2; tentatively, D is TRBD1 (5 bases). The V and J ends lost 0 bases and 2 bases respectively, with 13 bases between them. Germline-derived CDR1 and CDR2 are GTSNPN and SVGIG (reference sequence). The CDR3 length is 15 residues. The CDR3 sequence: CAWSVGGGGNYGYTF. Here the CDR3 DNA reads TGTGCCTGGAGTGTTGGTGGGGGAGGCAACTATGGCTACACCTTC.

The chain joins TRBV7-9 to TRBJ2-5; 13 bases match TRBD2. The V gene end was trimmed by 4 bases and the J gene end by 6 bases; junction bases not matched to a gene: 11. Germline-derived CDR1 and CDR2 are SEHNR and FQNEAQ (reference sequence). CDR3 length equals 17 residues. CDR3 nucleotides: TGTGCCAGCAGCTCGAAGGGACTAGCGGGGCCTCAAAAGACCCAGTACTTC. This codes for CASSSKGLAGPQKTQYF.

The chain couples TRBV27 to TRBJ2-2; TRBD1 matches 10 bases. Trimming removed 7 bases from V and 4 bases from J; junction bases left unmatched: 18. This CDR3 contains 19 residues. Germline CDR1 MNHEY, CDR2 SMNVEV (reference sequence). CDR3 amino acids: CASTPDRDRGTIGTGELFF. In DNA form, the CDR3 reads TGTGCCAGCACCCCGGACCGGGACAGGGGTACTATAGGCACCGGGGAGCTGTTTTTT.

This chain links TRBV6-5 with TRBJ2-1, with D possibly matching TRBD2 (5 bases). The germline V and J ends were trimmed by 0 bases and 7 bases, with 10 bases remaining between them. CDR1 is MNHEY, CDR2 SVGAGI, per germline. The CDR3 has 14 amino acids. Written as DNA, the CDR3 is TGTGCCAGCAGTTACTCCGACGGAGGTAATGAGCAGTTCTTC. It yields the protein CASSYSDGGNEQFF.

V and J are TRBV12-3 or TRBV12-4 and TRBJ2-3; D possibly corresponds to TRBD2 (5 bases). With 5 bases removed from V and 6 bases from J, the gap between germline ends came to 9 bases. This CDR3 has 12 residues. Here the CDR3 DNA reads TGTGCCAGCAGTACATTAGCGGATACGCAGTATTTT. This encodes CASSTLADTQYF.

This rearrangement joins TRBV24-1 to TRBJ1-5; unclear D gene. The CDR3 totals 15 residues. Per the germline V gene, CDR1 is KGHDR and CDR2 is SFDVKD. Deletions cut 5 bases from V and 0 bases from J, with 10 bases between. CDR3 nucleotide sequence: TGTGCCACCAGTGCGTCGCGATATAGCAATCAGCCCCAGCATTTT. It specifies CATSASRYSNQPQHF.

CDR3 in amino acids: CASSLAPQGARDEQFF. CDR3 DNA: TGTGCCAGCAGCTTAGCTCCACAGGGGGCGCGCGATGAGCAGTTCTTC. The chain has TRBV7-9 and TRBJ2-1; 9 bases map to TRBD1. The CDR3 spans 16 residues. Per germline, CDR1 SEHNR and CDR2 FQNEAQ (reference sequence). Unmatched junction bases numbered 8, after V lost 0 bases and J lost 8 bases.

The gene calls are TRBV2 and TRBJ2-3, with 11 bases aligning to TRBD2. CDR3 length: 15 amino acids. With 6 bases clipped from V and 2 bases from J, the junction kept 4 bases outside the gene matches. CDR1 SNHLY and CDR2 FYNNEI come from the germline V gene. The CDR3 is CASRVSGGDTDTQYF. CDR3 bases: TGTGCCAGCAGAGTTAGCGGGGGGGACACAGATACGCAGTATTTT.

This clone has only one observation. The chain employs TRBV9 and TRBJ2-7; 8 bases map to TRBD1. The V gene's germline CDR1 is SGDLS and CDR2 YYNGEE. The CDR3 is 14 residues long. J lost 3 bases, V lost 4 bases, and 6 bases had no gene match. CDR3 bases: TGTGCCAGCAGCACAGGACAGGGCTTCTACGAGCAGTACTTC. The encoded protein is CASSTGQGFYEQYF.

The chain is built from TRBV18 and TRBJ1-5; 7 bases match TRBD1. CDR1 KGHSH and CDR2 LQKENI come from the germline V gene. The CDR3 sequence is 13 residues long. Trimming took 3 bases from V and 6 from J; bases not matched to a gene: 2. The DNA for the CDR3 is TGTGCCAGCTCACCGACAGGGACTCAGCCCCAGCATTTT. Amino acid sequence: CASSPTGTQPQHF. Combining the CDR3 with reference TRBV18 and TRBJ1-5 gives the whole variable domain NAGVMQNPRHLVRRRGQEARLRCSPMKGHSHVYWYRQLPEEGLKFMVYLQKENIIDESGMPKERFSAEFPKEGPSILRIQQVVRGDSAAYFCASSPTGTQPQHFGDGTRLSIL.

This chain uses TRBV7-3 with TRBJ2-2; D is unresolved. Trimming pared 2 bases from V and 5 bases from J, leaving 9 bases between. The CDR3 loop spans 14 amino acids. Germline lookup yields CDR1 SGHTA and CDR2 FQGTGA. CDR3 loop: CASSLPGMTGELFF. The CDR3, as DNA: TGTGCCAGCAGCTTACCAGGAATGACCGGGGAGCTGTTTTTT.

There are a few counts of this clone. The DNA of the CDR3 is TGTGCCAGCAGTTCCGTGGGGGGTGCAGAGACCCAGTACTTC. This sequence encodes CASSSVGGAETQYF. This chain uses TRBV6-6 with TRBJ2-5; D is perhaps TRBD2 (6 bases). Germline values: CDR1 MNHNY, CDR2 SVGAGI (reference sequence). The CDR3 is 14 amino acids. V gave up 4 bases and J gave up 4 bases, with 13 bases separating them.

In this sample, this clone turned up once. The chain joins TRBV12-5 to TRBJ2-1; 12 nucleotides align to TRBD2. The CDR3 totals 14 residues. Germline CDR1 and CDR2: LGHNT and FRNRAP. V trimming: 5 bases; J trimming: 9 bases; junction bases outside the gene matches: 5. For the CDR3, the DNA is TGTGCTAGTGGTCTAGCGGGGGGGCCCAGTGAGCAGTTCTTC. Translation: CASGLAGGPSEQFF. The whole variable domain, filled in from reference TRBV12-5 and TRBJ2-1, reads DARVTQTPRHKVTEMGQEVTMRCQPILGHNTVFWYRQTMMQGLELLAYFRNRAPLDDSGMPKDRFSAEMPDATLATLKIQPSEPRDSAVYFCASGLAGGPSEQFFGPGTRLTVL.

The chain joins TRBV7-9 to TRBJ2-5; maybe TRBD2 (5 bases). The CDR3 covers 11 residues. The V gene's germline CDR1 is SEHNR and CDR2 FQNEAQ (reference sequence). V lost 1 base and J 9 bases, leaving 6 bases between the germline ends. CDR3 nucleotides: TGTGCCAGCAGCTTAGACGGGGCCCAGTACTTC. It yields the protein CASSLDGAQYF.

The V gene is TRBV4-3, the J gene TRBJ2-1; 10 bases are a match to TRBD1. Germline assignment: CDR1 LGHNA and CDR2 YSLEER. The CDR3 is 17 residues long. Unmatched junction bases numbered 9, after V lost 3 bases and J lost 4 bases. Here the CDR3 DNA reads TGCGCCAGCAGCCACCCTACGACAGGGGGCGCATACAATGAGCAGTTCTTC. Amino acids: CASSHPTTGGAYNEQFF.

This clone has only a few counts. DNA of the CDR3: TGCGCCAGCAGCCAAGAGGGGCAAGGGGGCCAGCCCCAGCATTTT. This codes for CASSQEGQGGQPQHF. The rearrangement uses TRBV4-1 and TRBJ1-5; 7 positions agree with TRBD1. This CDR3 has 15 amino acids. CDR1 is MGHRA and CDR2 is YSYEKL in the germline V gene. V lost 0 bases to trimming and J lost 7 bases; unmatched junction nucleotides: 6.

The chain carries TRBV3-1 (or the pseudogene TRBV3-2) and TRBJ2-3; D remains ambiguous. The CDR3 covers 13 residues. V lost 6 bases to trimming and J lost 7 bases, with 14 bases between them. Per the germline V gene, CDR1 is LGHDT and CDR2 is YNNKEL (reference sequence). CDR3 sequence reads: CASSLTSDYTQYF. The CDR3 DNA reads TGTGCCAGCAGTTTGACTTCCGACTATACGCAGTATTTT.

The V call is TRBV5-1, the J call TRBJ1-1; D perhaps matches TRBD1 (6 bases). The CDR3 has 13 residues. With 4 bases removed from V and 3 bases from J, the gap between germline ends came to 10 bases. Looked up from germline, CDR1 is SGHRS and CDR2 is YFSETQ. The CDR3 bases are TGCGCCAGCAGCCCAGGACAGTACACTGAAGCTTTCTTT. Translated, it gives CASSPGQYTEAFF. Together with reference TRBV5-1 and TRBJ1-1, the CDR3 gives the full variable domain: KAGVTQTPRYLIKTRGQQVTLSCSPISGHRSVSWYQQTPGQGLQFLFEYFSETQRNKGNFPGRFSGRQFSNSRSEMNVSTLELGDSALYLCASSPGQYTEAFFGQGTRLTVV.

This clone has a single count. CDR3 in amino acids: CAWSVVGGQDTQYF. The CDR3 DNA reads TGTGCCTGGAGTGTGGTCGGGGGGCAAGATACGCAGTATTTT. This chain connects TRBV30 to TRBJ2-3, with a tentative D call TRBD2 (7 bases). The CDR3 extends over 14 amino acids. Germline V gives CDR1 GTSNPN, CDR2 SVGIG (reference sequence). V lost 0 bases and J lost 5, with 12 bases in between.

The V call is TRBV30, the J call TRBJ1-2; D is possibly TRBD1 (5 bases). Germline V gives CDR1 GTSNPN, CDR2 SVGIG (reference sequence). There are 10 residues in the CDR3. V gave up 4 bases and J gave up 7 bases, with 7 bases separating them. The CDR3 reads CAWNRGGYTF. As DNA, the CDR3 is TGTGCCTGGAATAGGGGTGGCTACACCTTC. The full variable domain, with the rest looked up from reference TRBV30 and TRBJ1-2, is SQTIHQWPATLVQPVGSPLSLECTVEGTSNPNLYWYRQAAGRGLQLLFYSVGIGQISSEVPQNLSASRPQDRQFILSSKKLLLSDSGFYLCAWNRGGYTFGSGTRLTVV.

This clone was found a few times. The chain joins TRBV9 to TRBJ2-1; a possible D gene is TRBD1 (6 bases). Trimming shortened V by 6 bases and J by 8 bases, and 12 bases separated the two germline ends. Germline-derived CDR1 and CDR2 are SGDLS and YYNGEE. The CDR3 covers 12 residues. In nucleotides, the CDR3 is TGTGCCAGCACGGGCAGGGGAGATGAGCAGTTCTTC. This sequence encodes CASTGRGDEQFF.

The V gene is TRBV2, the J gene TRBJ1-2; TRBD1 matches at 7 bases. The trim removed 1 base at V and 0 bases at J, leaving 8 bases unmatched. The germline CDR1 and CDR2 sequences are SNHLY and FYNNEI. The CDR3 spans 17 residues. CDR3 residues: CASSEEGPGQPNYGYTF. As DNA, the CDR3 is TGTGCCAGCAGTGAAGAGGGTCCGGGACAGCCTAACTATGGCTACACCTTC.

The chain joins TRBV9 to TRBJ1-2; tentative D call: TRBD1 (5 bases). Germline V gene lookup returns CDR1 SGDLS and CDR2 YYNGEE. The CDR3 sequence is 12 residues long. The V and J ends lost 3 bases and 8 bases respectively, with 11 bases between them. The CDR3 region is CASSGTNRGYTF. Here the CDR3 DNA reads TGTGCCAGCAGCGGGACAAATCGAGGCTACACCTTC.